This T cell receptor (delta chain) was profiled in a study of gamma-delta T cells after stem cell transplantation. The CDR3 is made up of 18 amino acids. From germline, CDR1 is GEAIGNYY and CDR2 EKD. TCRdb reanalyzed the RT-PCR reads using CATT. The sample carries around 2,400 delta-chain clones, nearly 45% recorded once. On this clone itself: The junction departs from germline at one end; a sequencing error may be responsible. The identical CDR3 is also encoded by other nucleotide sequences in the sample.

The chain recombines TRDV2 with TRDJ1; 13 bases match TRDD3. The source is a human donor. It is not recorded whose cells these are; they may come from a transplant donor. The sample taken for sequencing was gamma-delta T cells. The DNA for the CDR3 is TGCGCCTGTGACTCCCTTACTGGGGGATACGAGAAGGCCGATAAACTCATCTTT. Amino acid sequence: CACDSLTGGYEKADKLIF.